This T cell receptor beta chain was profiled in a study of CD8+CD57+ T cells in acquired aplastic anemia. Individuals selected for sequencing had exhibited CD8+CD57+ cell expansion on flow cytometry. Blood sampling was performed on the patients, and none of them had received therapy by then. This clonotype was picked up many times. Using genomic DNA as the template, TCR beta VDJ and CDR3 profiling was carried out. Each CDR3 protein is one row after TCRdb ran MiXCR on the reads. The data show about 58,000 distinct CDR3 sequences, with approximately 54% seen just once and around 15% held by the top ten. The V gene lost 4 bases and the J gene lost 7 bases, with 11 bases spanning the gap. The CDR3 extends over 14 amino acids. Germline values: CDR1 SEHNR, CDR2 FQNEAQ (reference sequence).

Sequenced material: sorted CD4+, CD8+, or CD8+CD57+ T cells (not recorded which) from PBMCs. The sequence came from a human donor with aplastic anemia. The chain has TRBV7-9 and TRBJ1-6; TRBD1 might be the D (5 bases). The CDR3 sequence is CASSSRVYNSPLHF. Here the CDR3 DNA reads TGTGCCAGCAGCTCCAGGGTATACAATTCACCCCTCCACTTT.